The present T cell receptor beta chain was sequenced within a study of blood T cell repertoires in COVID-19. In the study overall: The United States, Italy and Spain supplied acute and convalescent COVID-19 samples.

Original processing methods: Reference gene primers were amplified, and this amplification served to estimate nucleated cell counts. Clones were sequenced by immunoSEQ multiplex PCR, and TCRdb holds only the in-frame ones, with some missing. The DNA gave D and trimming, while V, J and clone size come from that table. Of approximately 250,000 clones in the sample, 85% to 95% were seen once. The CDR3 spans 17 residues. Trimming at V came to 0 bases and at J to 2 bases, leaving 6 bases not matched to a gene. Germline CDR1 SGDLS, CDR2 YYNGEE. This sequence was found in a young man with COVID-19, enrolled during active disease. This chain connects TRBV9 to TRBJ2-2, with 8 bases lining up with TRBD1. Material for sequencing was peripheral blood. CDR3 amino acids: CASSVALAGGNTGELFF. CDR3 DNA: TGTGCCAGCAGCGTAGCGCTCGCAGGGGGCAACACCGGGGAGCTGTTTTTT.